This is a list of T cell receptor beta chains from one sample in a study of blood T cell repertoires in COVID-19. The table came from immunoSEQ multiplex PCR; TCRdb's copy has only in-frame clones and leaves some out. The table lists about 80,000 clones, about four fifths of them singletons, with about 35% in the top ten. The sample taken for sequencing was peripheral blood. The receptors derive from a woman between 65 and 79 years old with acute or convalescent COVID-19. The CDR3 runs from the conserved cysteine through the conserved F or W. Fields, in order: V gene, clone size, J gene, CDR3 length, CDR3 protein. Size is stated for part of the rows, as once, few or many counts, or as a class when the clone is expanded.

>TRBV6-5|-|TRBJ1-5|12
CASSDPDSPQHF
>TRBV27|-|TRBJ1-1|13
CASSLPGKRKTFF
>TRBV2|few|TRBJ2-1|14
CASRASEMENEQFF
>TRBV10-3|-|TRBJ1-2|14
CAISDLSGQDGYTF
>TRBV9|-|TRBJ2-2|15
CASGRTSGRTGELFF
>TRBV27|few|TRBJ2-7|13
CASAGVGDYEQYF
>TRBV28|-|TRBJ2-1|16
CASKRAGTSANNEQFF
>TRBV3-1/TRBV3-2|-|TRBJ2-3|15
CASLIHGRVTDTQYF
>TRBV7-9|-|TRBJ2-7|16
CASSPPTGEVTYEQYF
>TRBV6-6|-|TRBJ2-1|14
CASSYSRGGSEQFF
>TRBV29-1|-|TRBJ1-4|11
CSVEQNEKLFF
>TRBV20-1|-|TRBJ2-3|16
CSASTLAGPSTDTQYF
>TRBV7-3|many|TRBJ1-6|14
CASSLGTGNSPLHF
>TRBV24-1|-|TRBJ2-3|14
CATAGAGGTDTQYF
>TRBV5-4|-|TRBJ2-6|16
CASSLAGRTPANVLTF
>TRBV9|-|TRBJ1-5|15
CASSVSGESHQPQHF
>TRBV7-8|-|TRBJ1-4|14
CASSVRAQGEKLFF
>TRBV7-8|-|TRBJ2-1|16
CASSLFEGAGYNEQFF
>TRBV15|-|TRBJ1-5|13
CATSFRGDQPQHF
>TRBV28|-|TRBJ2-7|13
CASTRDLSYEQYF
>TRBV10-3|-|TRBJ1-1|15
CAISELQGENTEAFF
>TRBV5-1|-|TRBJ2-1|17
CASSFSPGGLSFDEQFF
>TRBV19|many|TRBJ1-6|13
CASRVSYNSPLHF
>TRBV7-2|-|TRBJ2-3|18
CASSLQLAGGQSTDTQYF
>TRBV11-3|-|TRBJ2-7|17
CASSFPPLAGGPYEQYF
>TRBV3-1/TRBV3-2|once|TRBJ2-5|21
CASSQDIGLAELFSYQETQYF
>TRBV11-2|-|TRBJ1-4|15
CASSLDGAWEEKLFF
>TRBV7-9|few|TRBJ1-6|12
CASSLAGSPLHF
>TRBV9|-|TRBJ2-1|15
CASTPGARSYNEQFF
>TRBV20-1|-|TRBJ2-1|12
CSASVGLGEQFF
>TRBV5-4|-|TRBJ2-1|16
CASSAGLAGAPGEQFF
>TRBV21-1|-|TRBJ1-5|12
CASSNGSQPQHF
>TRBV28|-|TRBJ2-7|17
CASSPYGGTSGYREQYF